This T cell receptor (beta chain) was captured by sequencing in a study of cytomegalovirus exposure and HLA in healthy donors. General study points: After further analysis at a later stage, around 17,000 TCR beta sequences were associated with HLA alleles at 0.05 false discovery rate.

With 60 Vbeta and 13 Jbeta primers, the PCR was carried out. TCRdb keeps only in-frame clones here, not all; method: immunoSEQ multiplex PCR. The top ten hold 4% to 4.5% of the sample, which has about 200,000 clones, 79% seen once. The CDR3 sequence is 18 residues long. Germline-derived CDR1 and CDR2 are SQVTM and ANQGSEA. Trimming pared 7 bases from V and 3 bases from J, leaving 27 bases between. This clone was seen a single time. Its cognate antigen is unknown. The clonotype was recovered from a woman aged 25 to 39 in good health and CMV-seropositive. The chain combines TRBV29-1 with TRBJ1-4; maybe TRBD1 (6 bases). The sample comprised PBMCs. This chain's CDR3 is CSDEVGDTEYTPNEKLFF. Here the CDR3 DNA reads TGCAGCGACGAAGTCGGGGACACCGAATATACACCTAATGAAAAACTGTTTTTT.